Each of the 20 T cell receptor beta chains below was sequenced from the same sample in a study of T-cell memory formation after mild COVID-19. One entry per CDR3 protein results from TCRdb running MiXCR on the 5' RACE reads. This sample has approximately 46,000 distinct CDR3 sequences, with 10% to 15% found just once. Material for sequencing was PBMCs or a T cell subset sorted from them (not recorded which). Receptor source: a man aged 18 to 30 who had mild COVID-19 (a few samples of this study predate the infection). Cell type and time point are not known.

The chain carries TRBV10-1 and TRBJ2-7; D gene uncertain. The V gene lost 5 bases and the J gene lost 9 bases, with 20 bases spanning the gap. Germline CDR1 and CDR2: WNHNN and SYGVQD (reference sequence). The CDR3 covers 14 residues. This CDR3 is CASSSTRSDNGQYF. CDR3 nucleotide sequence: TGCGCCAGCAGTTCAACTCGATCTGACAATGGGCAGTACTTC.

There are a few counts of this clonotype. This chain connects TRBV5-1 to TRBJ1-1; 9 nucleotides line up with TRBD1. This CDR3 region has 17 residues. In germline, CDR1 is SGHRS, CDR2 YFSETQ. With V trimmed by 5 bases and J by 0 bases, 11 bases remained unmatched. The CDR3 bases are TGCGCCAGCAGTCCCGGGACAGGGATTAGGATGAACACTGAAGCTTTCTTT. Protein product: CASSPGTGIRMNTEAFF. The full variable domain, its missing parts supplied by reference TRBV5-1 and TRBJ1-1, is KAGVTQTPRYLIKTRGQQVTLSCSPISGHRSVSWYQQTPGQGLQFLFEYFSETQRNKGNFPGRFSGRQFSNSRSEMNVSTLELGDSALYLCASSPGTGIRMNTEAFFGQGTRLTVV.

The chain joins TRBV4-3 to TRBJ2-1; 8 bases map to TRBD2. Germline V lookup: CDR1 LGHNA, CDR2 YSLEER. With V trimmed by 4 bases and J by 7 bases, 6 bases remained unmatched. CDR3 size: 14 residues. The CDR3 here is CASSLWTSMNEQFF. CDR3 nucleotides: TGCGCCAGCAGCCTCTGGACTAGCATGAATGAGCAGTTCTTC.

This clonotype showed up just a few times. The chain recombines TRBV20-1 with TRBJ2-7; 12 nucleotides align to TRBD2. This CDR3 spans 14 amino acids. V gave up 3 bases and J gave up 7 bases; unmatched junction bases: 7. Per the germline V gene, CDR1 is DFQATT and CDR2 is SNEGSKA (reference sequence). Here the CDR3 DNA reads TGCAGTGCTAGCTTTATGACTAGCGGGGGTGAGCAGTACTTC. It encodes CSASFMTSGGEQYF.

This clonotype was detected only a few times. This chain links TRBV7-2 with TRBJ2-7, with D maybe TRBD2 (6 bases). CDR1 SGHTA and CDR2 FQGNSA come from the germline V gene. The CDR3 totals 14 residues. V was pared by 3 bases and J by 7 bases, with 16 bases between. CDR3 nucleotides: TGTGCCAGCAGCTTTCAGACAGCCGGGGGTGAGCAGTACGTC. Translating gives CASSFQTAGGEQYV.

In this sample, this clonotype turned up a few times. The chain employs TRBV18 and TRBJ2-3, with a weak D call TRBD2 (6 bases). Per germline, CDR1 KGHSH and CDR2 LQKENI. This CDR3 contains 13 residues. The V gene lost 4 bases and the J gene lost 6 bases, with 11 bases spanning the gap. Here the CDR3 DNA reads TGTGCCAGCTCACGCCCGACTAGGGATACGCAGTATTTT. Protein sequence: CASSRPTRDTQYF.

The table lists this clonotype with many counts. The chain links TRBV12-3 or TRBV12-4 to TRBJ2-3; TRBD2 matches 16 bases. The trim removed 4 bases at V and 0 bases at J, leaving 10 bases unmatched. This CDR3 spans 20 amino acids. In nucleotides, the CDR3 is TGTGCCAGCAGTTCAAACTCTGGGACTAGCGGGGGGGCTAGCACAGATACGCAGTATTTT. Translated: CASSSNSGTSGGASTDTQYF.

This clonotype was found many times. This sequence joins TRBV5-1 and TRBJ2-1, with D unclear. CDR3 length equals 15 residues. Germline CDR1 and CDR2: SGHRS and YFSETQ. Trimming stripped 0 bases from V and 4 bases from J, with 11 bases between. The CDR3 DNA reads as TGCGCCAGCAGCTTGGGAGTATACTCATACAATGAGCAGTTCTTC. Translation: CASSLGVYSYNEQFF.

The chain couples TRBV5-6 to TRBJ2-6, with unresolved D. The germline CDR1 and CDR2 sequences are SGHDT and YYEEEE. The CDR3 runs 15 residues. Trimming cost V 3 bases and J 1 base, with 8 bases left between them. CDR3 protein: CASSWVISGANVLTF. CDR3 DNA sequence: TGTGCCAGCAGCTGGGTAATATCTGGGGCCAACGTCCTGACTTTC.

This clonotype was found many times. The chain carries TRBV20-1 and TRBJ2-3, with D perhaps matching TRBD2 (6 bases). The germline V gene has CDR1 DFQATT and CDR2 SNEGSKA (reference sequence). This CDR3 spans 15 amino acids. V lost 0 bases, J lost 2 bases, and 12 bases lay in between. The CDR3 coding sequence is TGCAGTGCTAGAGACGGCGGGGCGAACACAGATACGCAGTATTTT. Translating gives CSARDGGANTDTQYF.

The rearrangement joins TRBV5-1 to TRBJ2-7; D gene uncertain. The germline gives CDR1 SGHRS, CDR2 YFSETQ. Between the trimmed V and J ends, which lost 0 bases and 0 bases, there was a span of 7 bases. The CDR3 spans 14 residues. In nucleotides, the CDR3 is TGCGCCAGCAGCTTGGATCCGAGCTCCTACGAGCAGTACTTC. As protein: CASSLDPSSYEQYF.

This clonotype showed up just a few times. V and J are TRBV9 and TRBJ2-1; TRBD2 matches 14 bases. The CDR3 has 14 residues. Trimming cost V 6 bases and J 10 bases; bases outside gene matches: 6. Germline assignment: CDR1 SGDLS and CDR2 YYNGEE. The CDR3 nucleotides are TGTGCCAGCACCGGGACTAGCGGGGGTAGGGAGCAGTTCTTC. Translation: CASTGTSGGREQFF.

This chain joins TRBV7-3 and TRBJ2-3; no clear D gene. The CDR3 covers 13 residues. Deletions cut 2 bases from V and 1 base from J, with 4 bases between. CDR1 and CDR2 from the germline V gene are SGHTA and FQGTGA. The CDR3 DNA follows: TGTGCCAGCAGCTTATCCGGCACAGATACGCAGTATTTT. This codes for CASSLSGTDTQYF.

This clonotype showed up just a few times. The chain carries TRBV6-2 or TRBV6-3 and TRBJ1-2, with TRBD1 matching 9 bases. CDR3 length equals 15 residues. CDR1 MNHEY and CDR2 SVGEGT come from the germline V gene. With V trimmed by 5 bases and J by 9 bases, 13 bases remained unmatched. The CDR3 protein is CASSLSGTGSISYTF. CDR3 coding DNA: TGTGCCAGCAGTCTCTCCGGGACAGGGTCGATCAGCTACACCTTC.

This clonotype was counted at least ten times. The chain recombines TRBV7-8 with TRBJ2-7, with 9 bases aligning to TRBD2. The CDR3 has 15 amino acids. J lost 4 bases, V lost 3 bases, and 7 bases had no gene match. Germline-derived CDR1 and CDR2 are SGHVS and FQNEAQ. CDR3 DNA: TGTGCCAGCAGCTTCCGCGGGGGGGCCGGGTACGAGCAGTACTTC. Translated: CASSFRGGAGYEQYF.

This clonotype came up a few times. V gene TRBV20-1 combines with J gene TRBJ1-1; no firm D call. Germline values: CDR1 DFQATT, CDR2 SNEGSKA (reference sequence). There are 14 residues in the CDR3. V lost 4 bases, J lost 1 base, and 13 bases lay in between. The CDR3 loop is CSANSGSRNTEAFF. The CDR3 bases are TGCAGTGCTAATAGTGGGAGCCGGAACACTGAAGCTTTCTTT.

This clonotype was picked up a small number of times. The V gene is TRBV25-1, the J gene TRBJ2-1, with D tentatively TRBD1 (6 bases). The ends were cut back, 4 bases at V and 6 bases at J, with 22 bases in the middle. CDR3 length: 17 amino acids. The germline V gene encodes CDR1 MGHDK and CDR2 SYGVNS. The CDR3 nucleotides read TGTGCCAGCAGTGGTGAGGGATGGGACACTGCCGGCAATGAGCAGTTCTTC. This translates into CASSGEGWDTAGNEQFF.

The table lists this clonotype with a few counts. The CDR3: CASSQGGTPGANVLTF. Here the CDR3 DNA reads TGTGCCAGCAGCCAGGGCGGGACGCCTGGGGCCAACGTCCTGACTTTC. This chain joins TRBV3-1 and TRBJ2-6; perhaps TRBD2 as D (6 bases). V was trimmed by 3 bases and J by 2 bases, leaving 11 bases between them. The CDR3 is 16 residues long. Germline V gene lookup returns CDR1 LGHDT and CDR2 YNNKEL (reference sequence).

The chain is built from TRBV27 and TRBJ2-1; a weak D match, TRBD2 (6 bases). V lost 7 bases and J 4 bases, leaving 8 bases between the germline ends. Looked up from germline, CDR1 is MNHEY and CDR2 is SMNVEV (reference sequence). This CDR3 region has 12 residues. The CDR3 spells CASTGGYNEQFF. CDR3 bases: TGTGCCAGCACCGGGGGATACAATGAGCAGTTCTTC.

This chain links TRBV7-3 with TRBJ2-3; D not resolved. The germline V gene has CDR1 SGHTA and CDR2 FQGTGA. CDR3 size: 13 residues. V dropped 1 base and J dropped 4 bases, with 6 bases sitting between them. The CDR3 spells CASSLSASDTQYF. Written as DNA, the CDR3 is TGTGCCAGCAGCTTAAGCGCTTCAGATACGCAGTATTTT.